This T cell receptor (beta chain) was retrieved from a study of OX40 agonist ivuxolimab in advanced cancers. Looked up from germline, CDR1 is KGHSH and CDR2 is LQKENI. The CDR3 loop spans 15 amino acids. V lost 2 bases, J lost 5 bases, and 12 bases lay in between. The table came from immunoSEQ multiplex PCR; TCRdb's copy has only in-frame clones and leaves some out. This sample yields roughly 49,000 clones, of which around nine tenths are seen a single time; 3.6% belongs to the top ten. The input for sequencing was CD4+ or CD8+ T cells sorted from blood, taken in a trial of the OX40 agonist ivuxolimab. This chain uses TRBV18 with TRBJ2-2, with D unclear. The origin of this receptor is an adult with an advanced solid tumor such as melanoma, head and neck, liver or kidney cancer. The CDR3 here is CASSPSLTRTGELFF. In DNA form, the CDR3 reads TGTGCCAGCTCACCAAGTCTGACGCGAACCGGGGAGCTGTTTTTT.